This T cell receptor beta chain was obtained from a study of OX40 agonist ivuxolimab in advanced cancers. For the study at large: Patients receiving dose escalation had hepatocellular carcinoma, melanoma, renal cell or head and neck cancer. Averaging roughly 60 years in age, with a range of roughly 20 to 80, the cohort was about 86% male.

Germline CDR1 SNHLY, CDR2 FYNNEI. V lost 1 base, J lost 6 bases, and 0 bases lay in between. This CDR3 has 10 residues. TCRdb keeps only in-frame clones here, not all; method: immunoSEQ multiplex PCR. The data contain approximately 50,000 clones, over 70% of them singletons. The material was CD4+ or CD8+ T cells sorted from blood, obtained in a trial of the OX40 agonist ivuxolimab. The clonotype originates from an adult with an advanced solid tumor such as melanoma, head and neck, liver or kidney cancer. The chain is built from TRBV2 and TRBJ2-5; D ambiguous. For the CDR3, the DNA is TGTGCCAGCAGTGAAGAGACCCAGTACTTC. It translates to CASSEETQYF.